These 22 T cell receptor beta chains came from one sample sequenced in a study of cytomegalovirus exposure and HLA in healthy donors. The PCR made use of 60 Vbeta and 13 Jbeta primers. Only in-frame clones appear in the TCRdb table, and some are missing; sequencing was by immunoSEQ multiplex PCR. The top ten clones hold about 6.9% of a sample with 90,000 to 110,000 clones, over 75% of them seen once. Sequencing was carried out using PBMCs. The source is a man aged 30-40 years in good health and CMV-seropositive.

This chain uses TRBV29-1 with TRBJ2-5; 12 nucleotides line up with TRBD2. Germline V gene lookup returns CDR1 SQVTM and CDR2 ANQGSEA. The CDR3 length is 15 residues. The V and J ends lost 3 bases and 9 bases, in that order; junction bases with no gene match: 11. CDR3 nucleotide sequence: TGCAGCGTTGACCTACTAGCGGGGGGCAAGAGACCCCAGTACTTC. Its translation: CSVDLLAGGKRPQYF.

This clone was observed once. The V call is TRBV7-9, the J call TRBJ2-7; 11 nucleotides match TRBD2. With 3 bases clipped from V and 2 bases from J, the junction kept 9 bases outside the gene matches. Germline V gives CDR1 SEHNR, CDR2 FQNEAQ (reference sequence). This CDR3 has 17 residues. CDR3 protein: CASSFQPLAGVPYEQYF. The CDR3 coding sequence is TGTGCCAGCAGCTTCCAGCCACTAGCGGGGGTTCCCTACGAGCAGTACTTC.

The chain joins TRBV27 to TRBJ1-2; tentatively, D is TRBD1 (5 bases). The length of the CDR3 is 13 residues. The germline V gene encodes CDR1 MNHEY and CDR2 SMNVEV (reference sequence). V was cut by 5 bases and J by 5 bases, with 12 bases left in between. Here the CDR3 DNA reads TGTGCCAGCAGTCCAGGGATTAGGTATGGCTACACCTTC. Its protein product is CASSPGIRYGYTF.

This clone is deemed medium-sized (0.01 to 0.1%). The J gene is TRBJ2-5, the V gene TRBV5-1, with D tentatively TRBD1 (6 bases). Trimming took off 0 bases at V and 4 bases at J, with 13 bases between the two ends. Germline lookup yields CDR1 SGHRS and CDR2 YFSETQ. The CDR3 is made up of 15 amino acids. CDR3 nucleotide sequence: TGCGCCAGCAGCTTGGACAGGGTTGGGATAGAGACCCAGTACTTC. Its translation: CASSLDRVGIETQYF.

The chain couples TRBV14 to TRBJ1-1; no firm D call. V was clipped by 7 bases and J by 2 bases, with 11 bases between them. Germline V CDR1 and CDR2: SGHDN, FVKESK. CDR3 length equals 13 residues. The CDR3 region is CASTQFLNTEAFF. DNA of the CDR3: TGTGCCAGCACCCAGTTCCTAAACACTGAAGCTTTCTTT. The full variable domain, rest sourced from reference TRBV14 and TRBJ1-1, is EAGVTQFPSHSVIEKGQTVTLRCDPISGHDNLYWYRRVMGKEIKFLLHFVKESKQDESGMPNNRFLAERTGGTYSTLKVQPAELEDSGVYFCASTQFLNTEAFFGQGTRLTVV.

This chain joins TRBV19 and TRBJ1-3; D remains ambiguous. V was shortened by 4 bases and J by 0 bases, with 16 bases between the two germline ends. This CDR3 region has 17 residues. The germline CDR1 and CDR2 sequences are LNHDA and SQIVND (reference sequence). The CDR3 reads CASSRLAGGNSGNTIYF. As DNA, the CDR3 is TGTGCCAGTAGTAGACTTGCGGGAGGGAACTCTGGAAACACCATATATTTT.

V usage is TRBV4-1 and J usage is TRBJ2-5; TRBD2 aligns across 12 bases. Unmatched junction bases numbered 8, after V lost 5 bases and J lost 4 bases. Germline loops: CDR1 MGHRA, CDR2 YSYEKL. This CDR3 spans 16 amino acids. DNA of the CDR3: TGCGCCAGCAGCTACCCGGGACTAGCGGGCGGAGAGACCCAGTACTTC. Protein: CASSYPGLAGGETQYF.

The chain employs TRBV10-2 and TRBJ1-6; weak D call: TRBD1 (5 bases). The ends were cut back, 6 bases at V and 0 bases at J, with 9 bases in the middle. Per germline, CDR1 WSHSY and CDR2 SAAADI. The CDR3 is 15 residues long. The CDR3 loop is CASSRQSSYNSPLHF. CDR3 bases: TGCGCCAGCAGCCGACAGAGCTCCTATAATTCACCCCTCCACTTT.

J is TRBJ1-3 and V is TRBV5-6, with no clear D. V lost 3 bases and J 4 bases, leaving 14 bases between the germline ends. CDR3 length: 15 residues. Germline assignment: CDR1 SGHDT and CDR2 YYEEEE. The CDR3, as DNA: TGTGCCAGCAGCTACAGAGCTGGTTCCGGAAACACCATATATTTT. Translation gives CASSYRAGSGNTIYF.

This clone was counted a few times. V and J are TRBV27 and TRBJ1-5; 7 bases are shared with TRBD1. J was trimmed by 4 bases and V by 6 bases; bases with no gene match: 3. The CDR3 loop spans 13 amino acids. The germline V gene encodes CDR1 MNHEY and CDR2 SMNVEV (reference sequence). The CDR3 DNA sequence: TGTGCCAGCAGGGGACAGTCGAATCAGCCCCAGCATTTT. It is translated as CASRGQSNQPQHF.

CDR3 loop: CASTGEWPNTGELFF. The CDR3 region has the DNA TGCGCCAGCACCGGGGAGTGGCCAAACACCGGGGAGCTGTTTTTT. The genes are TRBV4-1 and TRBJ2-2; D might be TRBD2 (5 bases). CDR1 is MGHRA and CDR2 is YSYEKL in the germline V gene. V lost 7 bases, J lost 2 bases, and 14 bases lay in between. The CDR3 has 15 amino acids.

V gene TRBV6-4 combines with J gene TRBJ1-5; D is unclear. Trimming shortened V by 6 bases and J by 5 bases, and 14 bases separated the two germline ends. Per the germline V gene, CDR1 is MRHNA and CDR2 is SNTAGT. This CDR3 has 14 amino acids. CDR3 DNA sequence: TGTGCCAGCAGACCCCACCCGGGAGATCAGCCCCAGCATTTT. As protein: CASRPHPGDQPQHF.

This clone showed up just once. The rearrangement uses TRBV6-1 and TRBJ1-3; 8 nucleotides agree with TRBD1. The germline gives CDR1 MNHNS, CDR2 SASEGT. The V segment lost 10 bases and the J segment 0 bases; nucleotides outside the gene matches: 5. CDR3 length: 14 amino acids. CDR3 sequence: CAIQGVTSGNTIYF. The CDR3 nucleotides are TGTGCCATACAGGGGGTGACCTCTGGAAACACCATATATTTT.

The rearrangement joins TRBV2 to TRBJ1-4; 7 bases match TRBD1. The V gene's germline CDR1 is SNHLY and CDR2 FYNNEI. The V and J ends lost 6 bases and 0 bases, in that order; junction bases with no gene match: 13. This CDR3 spans 18 amino acids. The CDR3 reads CASRPGQLIGSTNEKLFF. DNA for the CDR3: TGTGCCAGCAGGCCGGGACAGTTGATTGGGTCAACTAATGAAAAACTGTTTTTT.

This clone was observed once. The V and J genes are TRBV10-2 and TRBJ2-7; the D is unclear. V lost 3 bases to trimming and J lost 2 bases, with 8 bases between them. This CDR3 has 13 residues. Germline V gene sequence: CDR1 WSHSY, CDR2 SAAADI. CDR3 protein: CASSDAIAYEQYF. The DNA for the CDR3 is TGCGCCAGCAGTGACGCGATAGCCTACGAGCAGTACTTC.

V gene TRBV5-6 combines with J gene TRBJ2-7; TRBD1 agrees at 9 bases. Trimming at V came to 2 bases and at J to 5 bases, leaving 2 bases not matched to a gene. The CDR3 loop spans 13 amino acids. The germline CDR1 and CDR2 sequences are SGHDT and YYEEEE. The CDR3 coding sequence is TGTGCCAGCAGCTTTCGACAGGGGGACGAGCAGTACTTC. It is translated as CASSFRQGDEQYF.

This chain links TRBV13 with TRBJ2-3, with 7 bases matching TRBD2. This CDR3 has 15 residues. Trimming at V came to 4 bases and at J to 4 bases, leaving 8 bases not matched to a gene. The germline gives CDR1 PRHDT, CDR2 FYEKMQ (reference sequence). DNA for the CDR3: TGTGCCAGCAGCTCGCGAAGGGAGGGCCCAGATACGCAGTATTTT. It translates to CASSSRREGPDTQYF.

V is TRBV5-1 and J is TRBJ2-3; TRBD2 matches 11 bases. From germline, CDR1 is SGHRS and CDR2 YFSETQ. This CDR3 contains 16 residues. V was pared by 4 bases and J by 1 base, with 5 bases of the junction left unmatched. The CDR3 sequence: CASSGILAGGTDTQYF. CDR3 DNA: TGCGCCAGCAGCGGAATACTAGCGGGGGGCACAGATACGCAGTATTTT.

The chain's CDR3 is CASSFEGRPNEKLFF. The CDR3 DNA follows: TGTGCCAGCAGTTTCGAAGGGAGGCCTAATGAAAAACTGTTTTTT. The rearrangement joins TRBV6-5 to TRBJ1-4; D is unclear. V was shortened by 4 bases and J by 3 bases, with 12 bases between the two germline ends. The V gene's germline CDR1 is MNHEY and CDR2 SVGAGI. CDR3 length equals 15 residues.

CDR3 coding DNA: TGTGCCAGCAGTGACCCCCTAAGCGGCCACCACCCAGATACGCAGTATTTT. Translation gives CASSDPLSGHHPDTQYF. The chain links TRBV2 to TRBJ2-3, with TRBD2 as a possible D gene (5 bases). Between the trimmed V and J ends, which lost 3 bases and 4 bases, there was a span of 20 bases. The germline gives CDR1 SNHLY, CDR2 FYNNEI. CDR3 length: 17 amino acids.

As for this clone: The junction does not match germline at one end; this may be a read error. This rearrangement joins TRBV10-2 to TRBJ1-5; a possible D gene is TRBD1 (6 bases). The CDR3 extends over 14 amino acids. Germline V lookup: CDR1 WSHSY, CDR2 SAAADI. This CDR3 reads CAGRERVGGRPQHF. CDR3 nucleotide sequence: TGCGCCGGCAGAGAGCGGGTTGGGGGCCGGCCCCAGCATTTT.

This clone was seen more than once but under ten times. The chain couples TRBV5-1 to TRBJ2-7; 10 nucleotides agree with TRBD1. Germline CDR1 reads SGHRS; CDR2 reads YFSETQ. The ends lost 3 bases at V and 7 bases at J; junction bases unmatched: 7. The CDR3 is made up of 14 amino acids. CDR3 bases: TGCGCCAGCAGCTCCGGGACAGGGGTAGGGGAGCAGTACTTC. As protein: CASSSGTGVGEQYF. The full variable domain, its missing parts supplied by reference TRBV5-1 and TRBJ2-7, is KAGVTQTPRYLIKTRGQQVTLSCSPISGHRSVSWYQQTPGQGLQFLFEYFSETQRNKGNFPGRFSGRQFSNSRSEMNVSTLELGDSALYLCASSSGTGVGEQYFGPGTRLTVT.